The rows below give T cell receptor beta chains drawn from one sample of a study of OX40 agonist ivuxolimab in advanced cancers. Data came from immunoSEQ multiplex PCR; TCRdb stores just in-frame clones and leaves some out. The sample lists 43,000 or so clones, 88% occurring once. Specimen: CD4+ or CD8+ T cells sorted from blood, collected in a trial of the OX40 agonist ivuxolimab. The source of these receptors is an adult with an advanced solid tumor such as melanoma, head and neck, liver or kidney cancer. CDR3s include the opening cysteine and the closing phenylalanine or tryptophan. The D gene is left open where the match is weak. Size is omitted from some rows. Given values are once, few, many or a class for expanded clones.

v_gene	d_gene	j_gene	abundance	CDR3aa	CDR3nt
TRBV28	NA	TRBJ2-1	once	CASSLGGASSYNEQFF	TGTGCCAGCAGCCTTGGGGGGGCGAGCTCCTACAATGAGCAGTTCTTC
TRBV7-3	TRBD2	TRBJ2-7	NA	CASSSGTSSYEQYF	TGTGCCAGCAGCTCCGGGACTAGCTCCTACGAGCAGTACTTC
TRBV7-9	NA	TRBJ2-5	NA	CASSLGVSQETQYF	TGTGCCAGCAGCTTAGGGGTATCCCAAGAGACCCAGTACTTC
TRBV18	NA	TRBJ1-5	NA	CASSPRRQVGQPQHF	TGTGCCAGCTCACCACGACGCCAGGTTGGACAGCCCCAGCATTTT
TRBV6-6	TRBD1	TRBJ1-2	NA	CASSDRTGGGYTF	TGTGCCAGCAGCGACAGGACAGGGGGAGGCTACACCTTC
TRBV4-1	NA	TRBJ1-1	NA	CASSQVGRGGTEAFF	TGCGCCAGCAGCCAAGTGGGCAGGGGAGGCACTGAAGCTTTCTTT
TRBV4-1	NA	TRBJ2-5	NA	CASSLYPRGNQETQYF	TGCGCCAGCAGCCTTTACCCGAGGGGGAACCAAGAGACCCAGTACTTC
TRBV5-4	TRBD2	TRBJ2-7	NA	CASRRTTRGREGEQYF	TGTGCCAGCAGGAGGACTACCCGCGGGAGAGAGGGCGAGCAGTACTTC
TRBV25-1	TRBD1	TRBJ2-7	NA	CASSEGTGGNYEQYF	TGTGCCAGCAGTGAAGGGACAGGGGGGAACTACGAGCAGTACTTC
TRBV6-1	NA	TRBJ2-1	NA	CASRELDNEQFF	TGTGCCAGCAGGGAATTAGACAATGAGCAGTTCTTC
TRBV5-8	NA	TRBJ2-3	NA	CASSFGKTQYF	TGTGCCAGCAGCTTCGGGAAGACGCAGTATTTT
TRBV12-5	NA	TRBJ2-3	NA	CASGLGGAGTDTQYF	TGTGCTAGTGGTTTGGGCGGGGCGGGAACAGATACGCAGTATTTT
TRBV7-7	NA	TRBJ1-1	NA	CASSHDRITEAFF	TGTGCTAGCAGCCATGACAGGATCACTGAAGCTTTCTTT
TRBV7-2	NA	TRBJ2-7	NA	CASSPGQARLTYEQYF	TGTGCCAGCAGCCCCGGGCAGGCAAGACTGACCTACGAGCAGTACTTC
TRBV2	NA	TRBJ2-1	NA	CASFEADLYNEQFF	TGTGCCAGCTTCGAAGCGGACCTCTACAATGAGCAGTTCTTC
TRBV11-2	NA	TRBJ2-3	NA	CASSLPRGNPSTDTQYF	TGTGCCAGCAGCTTACCCCGCGGGAACCCTAGCACAGATACGCAGTATTTT
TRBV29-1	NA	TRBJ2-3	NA	CSVMRAASDSTDTQYF	TGCAGCGTCATGAGGGCGGCTAGCGATAGCACAGATACGCAGTATTTT
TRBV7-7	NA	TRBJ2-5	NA	CASSKTGFQETQYF	TGTGCTAGCAGCAAAACAGGGTTCCAAGAGACCCAGTACTTC
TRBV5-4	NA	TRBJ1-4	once	CASSYVGSGEKLFF	TGTGCCAGCAGCTATGTTGGGTCAGGTGAAAAACTGTTTTTT
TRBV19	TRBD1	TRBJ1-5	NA	CASLWTGGAGQPQHF	TGTGCCAGTTTATGGACAGGGGGCGCGGGTCAGCCCCAGCATTTT
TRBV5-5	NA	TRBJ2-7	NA	CASSRRLSGDAYEQYF	TGTGCCAGCAGCAGAAGGTTATCGGGAGATGCCTACGAGCAGTACTTC
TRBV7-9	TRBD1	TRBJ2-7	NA	CASSPSGGYEQYF	TGTGCCAGCAGCCCGTCAGGGGGCTACGAGCAGTACTTC
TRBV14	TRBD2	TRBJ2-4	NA	CASSPREGKNIQYF	TGTGCCAGCAGCCCAAGGGAGGGAAAAAACATTCAGTACTTC